One sample yielded the 2 T cell receptor beta chains listed below, sequenced in a study of shared clonotypes between healthy human individuals. Produced via immunoSEQ multiplex PCR; TCRdb's table is partial and in-frame only. Counted here are fewer than 500,000 clones, roughly 85% occurring once; the ten biggest clones make up about 12%. The sample was PBMCs. These receptors all stem from a middle-aged woman in good health. Some clones in this sample may be carry-over from other donors' samples.

This clone was observed a handful of times. V usage is TRBV25-1 and J usage is TRBJ2-7; D is possibly TRBD1 (5 bases). Germline V gene data show CDR1 as MGHDK and CDR2 as SYGVNS. Trimming cost V 5 bases and J 0 bases, with 17 bases left between them. This CDR3 is built from 16 residues. The chain's CDR3 is CASSNGFRVSSYEQYF. Here the CDR3 DNA reads TGTGCCAGCAGTAATGGGTTCAGGGTCAGCTCCTACGAGCAGTACTTC.

This sequence joins TRBV30 and TRBJ2-5; D is perhaps TRBD1 (5 bases). Trimming pared 5 bases from V and 1 base from J, leaving 14 bases between. The CDR3 is 14 residues long. From germline, CDR1 is GTSNPN and CDR2 SVGIG (reference sequence). The CDR3 DNA sequence: TGTGCCTGGGCCCGACAGTCCCTCCAAGAGACCCAGTACTTC. Protein product: CAWARQSLQETQYF.